This TCR beta chain was found in a study of cytomegalovirus exposure and HLA in healthy donors. This clone was seen a handful of times. As yet, its antigen is unknown. CDR1 is KGHSH, CDR2 LQKENI, per germline. With 3 bases removed from V and 1 base from J, the gap between germline ends came to 10 bases. The CDR3 covers 14 residues. A multiplex PCR was run with 60 Vbeta primers and 13 Jbeta primers. The protocol was immunoSEQ multiplex PCR, while the TCRdb copy is restricted to in-frame clones and leaves out a portion. This sample yields 100,000 to 150,000 clones, of which 75% are seen a single time; more than 3% belongs to the top ten. General observations from the study: Upon later analysis, TCR association rates were observed to vary by HLA locus, being highest for DRB1 and lowest for HLA-C.

This clonotype was sampled from a woman aged 45-60 years in good health and CMV-seronegative. The chain uses TRBV18 and TRBJ2-7; the D gene is possibly TRBD2 (6 bases). The sequencing input was PBMCs. This chain's CDR3 is CASSPGTVSYEQYF. As DNA, the CDR3 is TGTGCCAGCTCACCGGGGACTGTTTCCTACGAGCAGTACTTC.